Detailed here is one T cell receptor beta chain. The antigen remains unidentified. The sample belongs to a study of cytomegalovirus exposure and HLA in healthy donors. Study background: Most donors, 81% of over 300 genotyped, fell in the Caucasian-associated ancestry cluster.

Study-level points and caveats: Within an earlier analysis, most TCR beta V segments proved productive either about 90% or about 30% of the time.

60 Vbeta and 13 Jbeta primers were used in PCR. Some clones are missing from TCRdb's copy, which holds only in-frame ones; the method was immunoSEQ multiplex PCR. The sample carries over 100,000 clones, 60% to 85% recorded once. The CDR3 loop spans 12 amino acids. From germline, CDR1 is LNHDA and CDR2 SQIVND (reference sequence). Deletions cut 7 bases from V and 0 bases from J, with 7 bases between. This TCR derives from a female donor in good health and CMV-seronegative. The V gene is TRBV19, the J gene TRBJ2-7; D is unresolved. The specimen sequenced was PBMCs. CDR3 amino acids: CASTSPSYEQYF. CDR3 coding DNA: TGTGCCAGTACCTCCCCCTCCTACGAGCAGTACTTC.